Sequencing of this T cell receptor beta chain was carried out in a study of beta chain features in type 1 diabetes. Overall study results and limits: TCRB CDR3s from Type 1 diabetes patients were moderately but significantly shorter in all four CD4+ subsets. Within the patient group, naive, central memory and Treg TCRB repertoires appeared more similar to each other than within healthy donors.

CDR1 is SGHTA and CDR2 is FQGNSA in the germline V gene. The CDR3 consists of 16 residues. The V end lost 7 bases, the J end lost 8 bases, and 21 bases lay between the germline ends. It was via CD45RO/CCR7/CD25/CD127/CD95/CD27 that CD4+ naive, central memory, regulatory and stem cell-like memory cells were sorted. Sorting produced populations that all topped 98% purity. cDNA synthesis used the whole RNA isolate, giving expressed TCRB sequences. Clones were sequenced by immunoSEQ multiplex PCR, and TCRdb holds only the in-frame ones, with some missing. The repertoire has under 850,000 clones, about an eighth of them found once; the top ten carry approximately 0.021%. Turning to this clone: Its antigen is unknown.

The chain has TRBV7-2 and TRBJ1-6, with D perhaps matching TRBD1 (6 bases). The clonotype was recovered from a man aged 18 to 30 with type 1 diabetes. Input material: naive CD4+ T cells from blood. Here the CDR3 reads CASNNGDIGGYSPLHF. The CDR3 DNA reads TGTGCCAGCAACAATGGGGACATTGGAGGATATTCACCCCTCCACTTT.